Listed below are T cell receptor beta chains from one sample, sequenced in a study of T cell responses to AZD1222 COVID-19 vaccine. TCRdb keeps only in-frame clones here, not all; method: immunoSEQ multiplex PCR. The sample lists 140,000 to 150,000 clones, over 85% occurring once. The sample in question was peripheral blood, obtained on day 0 of AZD1222 vaccination. All receptors derive from an adult in good health. The CDR3 runs from the conserved cysteine through the conserved F or W. A D gene is named only where the DNA matches it firmly. The listing skips clone size in some rows; elsewhere it reads once, few, many or a size class.

V: TRBV27
D: -
J: TRBJ2-7
size: -
CDR3: CASSLSIGKYEQYF
DNA: TGTGCCAGCAGCCTTTCGATCGGGAAGTACGAGCAGTACTTC

V: TRBV7-2
D: -
J: TRBJ1-6
size: -
CDR3: CASSLARESPLHF
DNA: TGTGCCAGCAGCTTAGCGAGAGAATCACCCCTCCACTTT

V: TRBV15
D: TRBD1
J: TRBJ2-5
size: -
CDR3: CATSRPRQGAFQETQYF
DNA: TGTGCCACCAGCAGACCTCGACAGGGGGCGTTTCAAGAGACCCAGTACTTC

V: TRBV5-5
D: TRBD2
J: TRBJ2-5
size: -
CDR3: CASSRSGKGPEYF
DNA: TGTGCCAGCAGCCGTAGCGGGAAGGGCCCTGAGTACTTC

V: TRBV7-9
D: TRBD2
J: TRBJ2-5
size: once
CDR3: CASSLVAGGTQYF
DNA: TGTGCCAGCAGCTTAGTTGCGGGAGGGACCCAGTACTTC

V: TRBV5-1
D: -
J: TRBJ1-1
size: -
CDR3: CASSLRQFNTEAFF
DNA: TGCGCCAGCAGCTTGAGACAGTTTAACACTGAAGCTTTCTTT

V: TRBV6-5
D: TRBD1
J: TRBJ2-7
size: once
CDR3: CASSNRGRYEQYF
DNA: TGTGCCAGCTCTAACAGGGGACGCTACGAGCAGTACTTC

V: TRBV29-1
D: TRBD1
J: TRBJ1-1
size: -
CDR3: CSAQTGDTEAFF
DNA: TGCAGCGCTCAGACAGGGGACACTGAAGCTTTCTTT

V: TRBV29-1
D: -
J: TRBJ2-5
size: -
CDR3: CSVGPGSGETQYF
DNA: TGCAGCGTTGGACCAGGGTCCGGAGAGACCCAGTACTTC

V: TRBV2
D: -
J: TRBJ2-5
size: -
CDR3: CASTLLSGQETQYF
DNA: TGTGCCAGCACCCTACTTAGCGGCCAAGAGACCCAGTACTTC

V: TRBV2
D: TRBD1
J: TRBJ1-1
size: -
CDR3: CASLKPGQRMNTEAFF
DNA: TGTGCCAGCCTTAAACCGGGACAGCGGATGAACACTGAAGCTTTCTTT

V: TRBV10-2
D: -
J: TRBJ2-7
size: -
CDR3: CASSERGARGSYEQYF
DNA: TGCGCCAGCAGTGAAAGGGGGGCTCGGGGTTCTTACGAGCAGTACTTC

V: TRBV3-1/TRBV3-2
D: -
J: TRBJ1-1
size: -
CDR3: CASSVSQGVTEAFF
DNA: TGTGCCAGCAGCGTGTCTCAGGGAGTCACTGAAGCTTTCTTT

V: TRBV23-1
D: -
J: TRBJ1-2
size: once
CDR3: CASNRTGYNYGYTF
DNA: TGCGCCAGCAATAGAACAGGGTACAACTATGGCTACACCTTC

V: TRBV10-3
D: -
J: TRBJ2-1
size: -
CDR3: CAISFQGGGDYNEQFF
DNA: TGTGCCATCAGTTTCCAGGGGGGAGGAGATTACAATGAGCAGTTCTTC

V: TRBV14
D: TRBD2
J: TRBJ2-3
size: -
CDR3: CASSLTGTSGTDTQYF
DNA: TGTGCCAGCAGCCTGACCGGGACTAGTGGTACAGATACGCAGTATTTT

V: TRBV5-1
D: -
J: TRBJ1-4
size: once
CDR3: CASSLEGSGLEKLFF
DNA: TGCGCCAGCAGCTTGGAAGGGTCAGGGCTGGAAAAACTGTTTTTT

V: TRBV19
D: -
J: TRBJ2-5
size: few
CDR3: CASSIVAGGKGETQYF
DNA: TGTGCCAGTAGTATAGTAGCCGGCGGGAAGGGGGAGACCCAGTACTTC

V: TRBV28
D: TRBD1
J: TRBJ2-2
size: -
CDR3: CASSPGGNTGELFF
DNA: TGTGCCAGCAGTCCAGGGGGGAACACCGGGGAGCTGTTTTTT

V: TRBV28
D: -
J: TRBJ2-7
size: -
CDR3: CASSYRLEGNYEQYF
DNA: TGTGCCAGCAGTTACCGCCTGGAGGGGAACTACGAGCAGTACTTC

V: TRBV27
D: -
J: TRBJ1-5
size: -
CDR3: CASGPLGISNQPQHF
DNA: TGTGCCAGCGGCCCCCTTGGGATTAGCAATCAGCCCCAGCATTTT

V: TRBV29-1
D: -
J: TRBJ1-1
size: once
CDR3: CSAPARMNTEAFF
DNA: TGCAGCGCCCCGGCCAGGATGAACACTGAAGCTTTCTTT